The text below deals with one TCR beta chain. Its target is not known. Measured with immunoSEQ multiplex PCR; TCRdb has only the in-frame clones, and not every one. The sample yields over 85,000 clones, roughly 80% seen once. The data originate from a study of OX40 agonist ivuxolimab in advanced cancers. General study points: CD8+ T cells were the subset that, on average, had more expanded clones than CD4+.

CDR1 MDHEN and CDR2 SYDVKM come from the germline V gene. The V and J ends lost 5 bases and 7 bases respectively, with 21 bases between them. The CDR3 covers 16 residues. Here the sequenced sample was CD4+ or CD8+ T cells sorted from blood, taken in a trial of the OX40 agonist ivuxolimab. This chain links TRBV28 with TRBJ2-1, with a weak D call TRBD2 (6 bases). The receptor was isolated from an adult with an advanced solid tumor such as melanoma, head and neck, liver or kidney cancer. CDR3 protein: CASSQTGAGKANEQFF. CDR3 in DNA: TGTGCCAGCAGTCAGACGGGTGCGGGAAAGGCAAATGAGCAGTTCTTC.